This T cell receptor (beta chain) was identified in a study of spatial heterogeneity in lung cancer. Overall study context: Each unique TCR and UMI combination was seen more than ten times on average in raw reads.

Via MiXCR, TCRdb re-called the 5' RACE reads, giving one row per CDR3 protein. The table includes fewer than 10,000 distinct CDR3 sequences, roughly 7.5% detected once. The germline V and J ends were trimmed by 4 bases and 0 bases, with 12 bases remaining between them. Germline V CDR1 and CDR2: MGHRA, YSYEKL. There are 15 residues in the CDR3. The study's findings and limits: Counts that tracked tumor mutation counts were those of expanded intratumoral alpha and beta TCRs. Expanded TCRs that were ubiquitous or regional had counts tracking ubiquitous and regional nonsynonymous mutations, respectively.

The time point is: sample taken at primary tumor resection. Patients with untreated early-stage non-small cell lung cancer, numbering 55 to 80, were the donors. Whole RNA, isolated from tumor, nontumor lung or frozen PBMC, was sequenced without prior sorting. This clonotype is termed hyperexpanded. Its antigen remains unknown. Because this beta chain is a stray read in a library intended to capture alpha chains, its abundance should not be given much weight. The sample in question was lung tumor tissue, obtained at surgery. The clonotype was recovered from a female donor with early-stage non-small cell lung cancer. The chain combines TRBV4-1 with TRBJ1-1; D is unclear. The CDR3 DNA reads TGCGCCAGCAGCCCTCCGGGCACCCTGAACACTGAAGCTTTCTTT. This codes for CASSPPGTLNTEAFF.